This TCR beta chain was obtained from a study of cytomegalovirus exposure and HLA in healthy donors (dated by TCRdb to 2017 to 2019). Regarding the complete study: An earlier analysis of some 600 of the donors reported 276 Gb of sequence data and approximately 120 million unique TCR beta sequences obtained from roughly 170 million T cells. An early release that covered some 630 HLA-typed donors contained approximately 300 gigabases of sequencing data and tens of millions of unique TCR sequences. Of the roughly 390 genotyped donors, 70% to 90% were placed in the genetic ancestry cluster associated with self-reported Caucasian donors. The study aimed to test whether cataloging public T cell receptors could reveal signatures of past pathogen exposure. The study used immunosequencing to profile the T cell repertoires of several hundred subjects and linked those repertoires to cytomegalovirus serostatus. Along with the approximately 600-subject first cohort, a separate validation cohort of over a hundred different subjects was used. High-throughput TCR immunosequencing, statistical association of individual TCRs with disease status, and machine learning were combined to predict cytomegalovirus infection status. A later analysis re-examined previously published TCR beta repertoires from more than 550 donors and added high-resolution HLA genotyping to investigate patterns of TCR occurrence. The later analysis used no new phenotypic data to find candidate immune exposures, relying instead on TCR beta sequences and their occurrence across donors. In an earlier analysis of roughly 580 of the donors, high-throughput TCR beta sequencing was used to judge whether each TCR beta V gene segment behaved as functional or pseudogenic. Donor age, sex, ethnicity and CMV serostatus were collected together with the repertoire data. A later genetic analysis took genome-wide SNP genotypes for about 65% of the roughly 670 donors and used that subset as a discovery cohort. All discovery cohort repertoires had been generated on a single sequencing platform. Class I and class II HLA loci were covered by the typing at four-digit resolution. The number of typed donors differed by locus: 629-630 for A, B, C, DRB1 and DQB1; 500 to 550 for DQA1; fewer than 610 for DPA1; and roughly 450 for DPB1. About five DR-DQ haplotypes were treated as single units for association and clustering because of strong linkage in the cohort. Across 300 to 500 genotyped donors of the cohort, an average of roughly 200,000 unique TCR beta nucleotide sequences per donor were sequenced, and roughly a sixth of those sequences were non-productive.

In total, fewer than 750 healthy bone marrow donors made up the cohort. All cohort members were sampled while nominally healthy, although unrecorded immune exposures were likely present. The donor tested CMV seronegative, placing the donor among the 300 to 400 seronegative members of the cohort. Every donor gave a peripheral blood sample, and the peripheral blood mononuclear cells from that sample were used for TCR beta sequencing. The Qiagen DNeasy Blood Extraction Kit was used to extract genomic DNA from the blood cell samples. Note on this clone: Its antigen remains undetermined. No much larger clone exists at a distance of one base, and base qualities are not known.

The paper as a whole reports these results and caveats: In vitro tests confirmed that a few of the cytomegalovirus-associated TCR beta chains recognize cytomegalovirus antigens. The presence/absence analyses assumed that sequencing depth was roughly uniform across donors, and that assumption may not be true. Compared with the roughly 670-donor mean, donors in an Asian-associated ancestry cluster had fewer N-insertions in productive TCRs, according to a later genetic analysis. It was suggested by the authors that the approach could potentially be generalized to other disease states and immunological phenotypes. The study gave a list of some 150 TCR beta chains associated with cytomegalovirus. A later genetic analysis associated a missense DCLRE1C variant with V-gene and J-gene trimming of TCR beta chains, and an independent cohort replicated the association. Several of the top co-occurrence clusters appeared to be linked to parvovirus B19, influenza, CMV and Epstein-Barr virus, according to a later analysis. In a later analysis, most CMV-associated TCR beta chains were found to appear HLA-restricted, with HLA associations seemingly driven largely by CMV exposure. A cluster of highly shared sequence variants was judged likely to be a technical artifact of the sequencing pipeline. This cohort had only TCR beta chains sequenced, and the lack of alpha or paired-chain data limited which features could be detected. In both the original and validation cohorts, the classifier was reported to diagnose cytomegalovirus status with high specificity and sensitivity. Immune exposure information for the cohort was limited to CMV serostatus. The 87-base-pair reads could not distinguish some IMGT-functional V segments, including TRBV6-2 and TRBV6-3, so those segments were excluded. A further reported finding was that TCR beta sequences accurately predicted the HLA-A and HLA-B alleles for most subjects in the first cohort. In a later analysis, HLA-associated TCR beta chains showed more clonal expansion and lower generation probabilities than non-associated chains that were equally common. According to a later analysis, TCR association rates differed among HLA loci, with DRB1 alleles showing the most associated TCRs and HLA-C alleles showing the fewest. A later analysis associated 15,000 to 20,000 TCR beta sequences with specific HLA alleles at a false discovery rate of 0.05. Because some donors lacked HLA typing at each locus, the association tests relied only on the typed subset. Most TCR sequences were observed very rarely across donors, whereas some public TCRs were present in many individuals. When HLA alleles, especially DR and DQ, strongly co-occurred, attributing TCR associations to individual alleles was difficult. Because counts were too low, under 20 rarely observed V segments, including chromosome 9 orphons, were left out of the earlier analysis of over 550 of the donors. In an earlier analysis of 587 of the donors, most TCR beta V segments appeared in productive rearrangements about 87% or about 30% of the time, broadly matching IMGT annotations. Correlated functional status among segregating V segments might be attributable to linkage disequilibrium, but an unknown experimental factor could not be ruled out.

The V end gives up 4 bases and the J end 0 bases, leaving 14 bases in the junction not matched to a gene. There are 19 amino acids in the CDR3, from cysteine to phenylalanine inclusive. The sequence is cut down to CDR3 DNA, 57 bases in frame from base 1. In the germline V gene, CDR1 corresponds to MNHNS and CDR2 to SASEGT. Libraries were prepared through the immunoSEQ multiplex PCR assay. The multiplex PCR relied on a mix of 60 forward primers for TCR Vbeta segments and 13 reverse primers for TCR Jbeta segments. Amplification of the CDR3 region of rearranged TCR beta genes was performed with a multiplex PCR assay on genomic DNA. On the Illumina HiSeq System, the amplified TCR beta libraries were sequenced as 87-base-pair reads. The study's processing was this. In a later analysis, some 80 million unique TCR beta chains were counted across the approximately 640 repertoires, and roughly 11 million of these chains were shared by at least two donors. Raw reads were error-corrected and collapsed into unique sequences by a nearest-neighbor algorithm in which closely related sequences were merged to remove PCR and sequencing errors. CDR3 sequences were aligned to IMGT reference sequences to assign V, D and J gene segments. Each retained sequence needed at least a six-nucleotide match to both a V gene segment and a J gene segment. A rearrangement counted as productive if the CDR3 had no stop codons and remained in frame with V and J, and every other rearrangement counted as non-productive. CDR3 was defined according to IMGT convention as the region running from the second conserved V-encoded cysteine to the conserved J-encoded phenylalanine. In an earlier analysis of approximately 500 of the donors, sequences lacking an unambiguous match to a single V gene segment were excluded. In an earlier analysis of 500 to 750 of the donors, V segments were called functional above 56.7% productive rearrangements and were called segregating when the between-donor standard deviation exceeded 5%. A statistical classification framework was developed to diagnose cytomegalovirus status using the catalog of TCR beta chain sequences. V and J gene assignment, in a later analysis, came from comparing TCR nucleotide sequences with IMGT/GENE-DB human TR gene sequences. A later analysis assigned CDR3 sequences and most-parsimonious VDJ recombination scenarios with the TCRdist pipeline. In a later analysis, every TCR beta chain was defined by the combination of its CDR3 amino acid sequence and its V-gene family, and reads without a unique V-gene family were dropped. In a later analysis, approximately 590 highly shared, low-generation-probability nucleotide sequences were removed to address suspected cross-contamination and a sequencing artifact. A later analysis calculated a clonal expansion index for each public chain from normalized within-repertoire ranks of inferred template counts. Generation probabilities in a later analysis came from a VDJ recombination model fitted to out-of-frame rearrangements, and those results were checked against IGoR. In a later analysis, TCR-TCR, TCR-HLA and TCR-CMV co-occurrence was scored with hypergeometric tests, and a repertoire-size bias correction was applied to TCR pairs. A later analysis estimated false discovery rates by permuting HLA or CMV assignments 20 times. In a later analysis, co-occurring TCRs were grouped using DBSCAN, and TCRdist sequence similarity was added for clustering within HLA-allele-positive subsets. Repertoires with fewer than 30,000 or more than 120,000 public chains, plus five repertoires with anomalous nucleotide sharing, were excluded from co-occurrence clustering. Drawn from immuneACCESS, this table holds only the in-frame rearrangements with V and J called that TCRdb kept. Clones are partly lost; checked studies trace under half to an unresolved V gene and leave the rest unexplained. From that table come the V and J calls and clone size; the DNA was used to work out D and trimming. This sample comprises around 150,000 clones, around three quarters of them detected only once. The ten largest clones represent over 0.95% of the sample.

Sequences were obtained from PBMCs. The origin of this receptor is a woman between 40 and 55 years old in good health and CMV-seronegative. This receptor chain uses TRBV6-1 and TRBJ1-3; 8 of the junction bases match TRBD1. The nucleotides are TGTGCCAGCAGTGCCGCCGGGACAGGACTATCAGCCTCTGGAAACACCATATATTTT. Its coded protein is CASSAAGTGLSASGNTIYF.